The next 29 T cell receptor beta chains were all read from a single sample in a study of OX40 agonist ivuxolimab in advanced cancers. The assay was immunoSEQ multiplex PCR, and TCRdb's table has in-frame clones only and misses some. Of around 84,000 clones in the sample, about 93% were seen once. The source material was CD4+ or CD8+ T cells sorted from blood, sampled in a trial of the OX40 agonist ivuxolimab. All receptors derive from an adult with an advanced solid tumor such as melanoma, head and neck, liver or kidney cancer.

This chain connects TRBV7-9 to TRBJ2-3, with D perhaps matching TRBD2 (6 bases). Germline V gives CDR1 SEHNR, CDR2 FQNEAQ (reference sequence). Trimming removed 1 base from V and 1 base from J, with 9 bases in between. This CDR3 is built from 15 residues. The CDR3 coding sequence is TGTGCCAGCAGCTTAGGGTGGGGGGGCACAGATACGCAGTATTTT. Translated: CASSLGWGGTDTQYF.

This sequence joins TRBV14 and TRBJ2-7; tentatively, D is TRBD2 (6 bases). Trimming stripped 4 bases from V and 11 bases from J, with 21 bases between. This CDR3 has 14 amino acids. The germline CDR1 and CDR2 sequences are SGHDN and FVKESK. CDR3 sequence (DNA): TGTGCCAGCAGCCCGGCCTTTACTCCGGGGGAGGAGTACTTC. As protein: CASSPAFTPGEEYF.

The chain carries TRBV19 and TRBJ1-1, with TRBD1 matching 10 bases. CDR3 length: 13 amino acids. The germline gives CDR1 LNHDA, CDR2 SQIVND (reference sequence). The trim removed 10 bases at V and 5 bases at J, leaving 7 bases unmatched. This CDR3 reads CATSTGGITEAFF. The CDR3, as DNA: TGTGCCACCTCGACAGGGGGCATTACTGAAGCTTTCTTT.

This chain uses TRBV7-2 with TRBJ1-2; possibly TRBD1 for D (6 bases). Germline CDR1 SGHTA, CDR2 FQGNSA. V was pared by 3 bases and J by 3 bases, with 11 bases between. The CDR3 spans 14 residues. CDR3 nucleotides: TGTGCCAGCAGCTTTTGGGGGGCCGACTATGGCTACACCTTC. This gives the protein CASSFWGADYGYTF.

V gene TRBV6-1 combines with J gene TRBJ1-1, with D perhaps matching TRBD1 (6 bases). V lost 4 bases and J 1 base, leaving 10 bases between the germline ends. Germline V gene sequence: CDR1 MNHNS, CDR2 SASEGT. The CDR3 sequence is 14 residues long. The chain's CDR3 is CASSVAGANTEAFF. DNA of the CDR3: TGTGCCAGCAGTGTTGCAGGGGCGAACACTGAAGCTTTCTTT.

J is TRBJ2-5 and V is TRBV16, with D perhaps matching TRBD2 (6 bases). This CDR3 comprises 17 residues. In germline, CDR1 is KGHSY, CDR2 FQNENV. Trimming pared 4 bases from V and 6 bases from J, leaving 24 bases between. The CDR3 reads CASSPRGGSYLWKTQYF. Written as DNA, the CDR3 is TGTGCCAGCAGCCCCCGAGGAGGGAGCTACCTATGGAAGACCCAGTACTTC.

The genes are TRBV2 and TRBJ2-3, with D possibly being TRBD2 (5 bases). The CDR3 consists of 13 residues. V lost 8 bases, J lost 2 bases, and 11 bases lay in between. Per germline, CDR1 SNHLY and CDR2 FYNNEI. CDR3 in DNA: TGTGCCAGCCTCCGGAGGTCCACAGATACGCAGTATTTT. It specifies CASLRRSTDTQYF.

The chain couples TRBV5-3 to TRBJ1-1; TRBD1 matches 8 bases. TRBV5-3 is designated an ORF whose function remains uncertain. CDR3 length: 17 residues. V trimming: 4 bases; J trimming: 4 bases; junction bases outside the gene matches: 15. CDR3 residues: CARSPDRDYGGGTEAFF. The DNA of the CDR3 is TGTGCCAGAAGCCCGGACAGGGATTATGGGGGGGGCACTGAAGCTTTCTTT.

The genes are TRBV7-6 and TRBJ2-1, with TRBD2 matching 7 bases. V gave up 6 bases and J gave up 6 bases; unmatched junction bases: 11. Germline V CDR1 and CDR2: SGHVS, FNYEAQ. The CDR3 is 15 amino acids. The CDR3 sequence: CASSLWGGPANEQFF. The CDR3 coding sequence is TGTGCCAGCAGTCTTTGGGGAGGGCCCGCCAATGAGCAGTTCTTC.

The CDR3 loop reads CASTGTSGRDEQFF. DNA of the CDR3: TGTGCCAGCACTGGGACTAGCGGGAGAGATGAGCAGTTCTTC. This sequence joins TRBV6-6 and TRBJ2-1; 14 nucleotides line up with TRBD2. Germline lookup yields CDR1 MNHNY and CDR2 SVGAGI (reference sequence). CDR3 length equals 14 residues. The junction had 4 bases not matched to a gene; V was cut back by 7 bases and J by 8 bases.

On this clone itself: The sample holds other DNA sequences that translate to the same CDR3. This rearrangement joins TRBV9 to TRBJ1-1; possible D gene TRBD1, 5 bases. Trimming removed 0 bases from V and 3 bases from J, with 6 bases in between. This CDR3 region has 13 residues. Per the germline V gene, CDR1 is SGDLS and CDR2 is YYNGEE. CDR3 sequence: CASSVGGDTEAFF. For the CDR3, the DNA is TGTGCCAGCAGCGTAGGAGGGGACACTGAAGCTTTCTTT.

This clone came up once. J is TRBJ1-1 and V is TRBV20-1; D gene unclear. Trimming left V 5 bases short and J 6 bases short, with 10 bases between. From germline, CDR1 is DFQATT and CDR2 SNEGSKA (reference sequence). CDR3 length equals 11 residues. DNA of the CDR3: TGCAGTGCTTATCCCGGCGCTGAAGCTTTCTTT. Translating gives CSAYPGAEAFF.

This clone was seen only a few times. The chain joins TRBV13 to TRBJ2-1; D may be TRBD2 (6 bases). There are 15 residues in the CDR3. The V and J ends lost 4 bases and 10 bases respectively, with 20 bases between them. Per germline, CDR1 PRHDT and CDR2 FYEKMQ (reference sequence). Here the CDR3 reads CASSSGTAFGGEQFF. The CDR3 DNA reads TGTGCCAGCAGCTCCGGGACTGCCTTCGGCGGAGAGCAGTTCTTC.

The genes are TRBV30 and TRBJ2-2; 8 positions match TRBD2. CDR1 GTSNPN and CDR2 SVGIG come from the germline V gene (reference sequence). The CDR3 length is 20 residues. The V segment lost 3 bases and the J segment 6 bases; nucleotides outside the gene matches: 24. CDR3 loop: CAWSLTVGGPGRARAGELFF. DNA for the CDR3: TGTGCCTGGAGCCTAACGGTCGGAGGTCCCGGGAGGGCACGGGCCGGGGAGCTGTTTTTT.

This sequence joins TRBV5-5 and TRBJ1-2; perhaps TRBD1 as D (6 bases). The germline V and J ends were trimmed by 4 bases and 7 bases, with 14 bases remaining between them. This CDR3 has 13 amino acids. From germline, CDR1 is SGHKS and CDR2 YYEKEE (reference sequence). The CDR3 DNA reads as TGTGCCAGCAGCCCCAGGGGTATGGGTGGCTACACCTTC. Translating it yields CASSPRGMGGYTF.

Only one count was recorded for this clone. This chain joins TRBV9 and TRBJ2-2; no reliable D call. The ends were cut back, 4 bases at V and 7 bases at J, with 23 bases in the middle. This CDR3 has 17 amino acids. Germline CDR1 SGDLS, CDR2 YYNGEE. The CDR3 is CASSPGGSLLRSGELFF. The DNA for the CDR3 is TGTGCCAGCAGCCCGGGTGGGTCCCTCCTTCGGAGCGGGGAGCTGTTTTTT.

The V gene is TRBV11-3, the J gene TRBJ2-3; D remains ambiguous. The CDR3 runs to 11 residues. V lost 1 base and J lost 6, with 2 bases in between. The germline CDR1 and CDR2 sequences are SGHNT and YENEEA. Here the CDR3 reads CASSLGDTQYF. CDR3 nucleotides: TGTGCCAGCAGCTTAGGGGATACGCAGTATTTT. Filled out from reference TRBV11-3 and TRBJ2-3, the complete variable domain reads EAGVVQSPRYKIIEKKQPVAFWCNPISGHNTLYWYLQNLGQGPELLIRYENEEAVDDSQLPKDRFSAERLKGVDSTLKIQPAELGDSAVYLCASSLGDTQYFGPGTRLTVL.

This clone was recorded only once. The V call is TRBV6-5, the J call TRBJ2-7, with D perhaps matching TRBD1 or TRBD2 (5 bases each). From germline, CDR1 is MNHEY and CDR2 SVGAGI. Trimming took 6 bases from V and 5 from J, leaving 17 bases between them. The CDR3 consists of 14 residues. CDR3 nucleotide sequence: TGTGCCAGCAGCCCCGGGGCGCAAAACAACGAGCAGTACTTC. Its protein is CASSPGAQNNEQYF.

The chain combines TRBV7-9 with TRBJ2-7, with D perhaps TRBD1 or TRBD2 (5 bases each). This CDR3 region has 13 residues. Looked up from germline, CDR1 is SEHNR and CDR2 is FQNEAQ (reference sequence). Trimming took off 5 bases at V and 3 bases at J, with 11 bases between the two ends. CDR3 nucleotides: TGTGCCAGCAGCACCGGGACCAGCTACGAGCAGTACTTC. Amino acids: CASSTGTSYEQYF.

V usage is TRBV6-5 and J usage is TRBJ1-1, with D perhaps TRBD1 (5 bases). CDR1 and CDR2 from the germline V gene are MNHEY and SVGAGI. The CDR3 is 11 amino acids. The ends were cut back, 7 bases at V and 4 bases at J, with 7 bases in the middle. CDR3 loop: CASMGPTEAFF. CDR3 sequence (DNA): TGTGCCAGCATGGGGCCCACTGAAGCTTTCTTT.

The chain recombines TRBV5-6 with TRBJ2-7, with D maybe TRBD1 (6 bases). Germline lookup yields CDR1 SGHDT and CDR2 YYEEEE. The CDR3 is 14 amino acids. Trimming removed 1 base at V and 3 bases at J, with 11 bases between. The CDR3 coding sequence is TGTGCCAGCAGCTTGATGGGACACCTCTACGAGCAGTACTTC. Encoded protein: CASSLMGHLYEQYF.

This chain joins TRBV11-3 and TRBJ2-1; D ambiguous. Trimming left V 4 bases short and J 0 bases short, with 13 bases between. CDR1 and CDR2 from the germline V gene are SGHNT and YENEEA. The CDR3 contains 16 residues. CDR3 in DNA: TGTGCCAGCAGCTCCGTCGGTATCAGCTCCTACAATGAGCAGTTCTTC. The encoded protein is CASSSVGISSYNEQFF.

The chain combines TRBV6-6 with TRBJ1-1; D remains ambiguous. Per germline, CDR1 MNHNY and CDR2 SVGAGI (reference sequence). The V end lost 2 bases, the J end lost 4 bases, and 5 bases lay between the germline ends. This CDR3 has 12 amino acids. Here the CDR3 reads CASSYGVTEAFF. DNA of the CDR3: TGTGCCAGCAGTTACGGGGTCACTGAAGCTTTCTTT.

The chain links TRBV9 to TRBJ2-1; 11 nucleotides agree with TRBD2. Losses at the gene ends were 3 bases for V and 10 bases for J; bases not matched to a gene: 6. The germline V gene encodes CDR1 SGDLS and CDR2 YYNGEE. There are 14 residues in the CDR3. In DNA, the CDR3 is TGTGCCAGCAGCGCTGGACTAGCGGGCTTCGAGCAGTTCTTC. Protein sequence: CASSAGLAGFEQFF.

This chain joins TRBV4-2 and TRBJ2-7; 8 bases agree with TRBD2. The CDR3 is made up of 16 amino acids. The V segment lost 1 base and the J segment 0 bases; nucleotides outside the gene matches: 5. Germline CDR1 reads LGHNA; CDR2 reads YNFKEQ. CDR3 coding DNA: TGTGCCAGCAGCCAAGGGACCGGGACTAGCTCCTACGAGCAGTACTTC. Translated, it gives CASSQGTGTSSYEQYF.

The chain combines TRBV27 with TRBJ1-1, with 7 bases lining up with TRBD1. J was trimmed by 1 base and V by 4 bases; bases with no gene match: 6. The CDR3 loop spans 15 amino acids. Germline V lookup: CDR1 MNHEY, CDR2 SMNVEV (reference sequence). The CDR3 here is CASSSPGTANTEAFF. CDR3 in DNA: TGTGCCAGCAGTTCCCCGGGGACAGCGAACACTGAAGCTTTCTTT.

Worth noting for this clone: An end of the junction differs from the germline gene, which may be a read error. This sequence joins TRBV7-9 and TRBJ1-2, with 12 bases matching TRBD1. Germline V gene lookup returns CDR1 SEHNR and CDR2 FQNEAQ (reference sequence). The CDR3 is 16 amino acids. The CDR3 region has the DNA TGTGCCAGCAGCCTAGCCGGGACAGGGGGCTCGGATGGCTACACCTTC. Translation: CASSLAGTGGSDGYTF.

V gene TRBV7-3 combines with J gene TRBJ2-5; 14 nucleotides match TRBD2. J was trimmed by 5 bases and V by 5 bases; bases with no gene match: 7. The CDR3 sequence is 16 residues long. CDR1 SGHTA and CDR2 FQGTGA come from the germline V gene. Written as DNA, the CDR3 is TGTGCCAGCAGCCCGGGGGGACTAGCGGGAGTGGAGACCCAGTACTTC. Translating it yields CASSPGGLAGVETQYF.

The chain is built from TRBV18 and TRBJ1-1; D is perhaps TRBD1 (5 bases). The V gene lost 2 bases and the J gene lost 12 bases, with 19 bases spanning the gap. The CDR3 runs 14 residues. Germline V lookup: CDR1 KGHSH, CDR2 LQKENI. For the CDR3, the DNA is TGTGCCAGCTCACCAAGAGGAGGGGAGATAGAAACTTTCTTT. Its protein product is CASSPRGGEIETFF. Full variable domain (rest looked up from reference TRBV18 and TRBJ1-1): NAGVMQNPRHLVRRRGQEARLRCSPMKGHSHVYWYRQLPEEGLKFMVYLQKENIIDESGMPKERFSAEFPKEGPSILRIQQVVRGDSAAYFCASSPRGGEIETFFGQGTRLTVV.